This T cell receptor beta chain was captured in a study of T-cell reconstitution after alpha-beta-depleted transplantation in children. This clonotype was observed many times. The CDR3 has 14 amino acids. The germline V and J ends were trimmed by 0 bases and 9 bases, with 12 bases remaining between them. Per germline, CDR1 DFQATT and CDR2 SNEGSKA (reference sequence). Unique molecular identifiers were incorporated into the prepared TCRbeta library. One entry per CDR3 protein results from TCRdb running MiXCR on the PCR reads. The sample shows some 200,000 distinct CDR3 sequences, 6.5% to 7.5% of them seen only once.

The material sequenced was PBMCs from the stem cell graft donor, taken from the stem cell graft. The receptor comes from a human donor who donated a stem cell graft to a child with Wiskott-Aldrich syndrome. The J gene is TRBJ1-6, the V gene TRBV20-1, with D unresolved. This chain's CDR3 is CSARDASRFSPLHF. DNA of the CDR3: TGCAGTGCTAGAGATGCCTCGAGGTTTTCACCCCTCCACTTT.